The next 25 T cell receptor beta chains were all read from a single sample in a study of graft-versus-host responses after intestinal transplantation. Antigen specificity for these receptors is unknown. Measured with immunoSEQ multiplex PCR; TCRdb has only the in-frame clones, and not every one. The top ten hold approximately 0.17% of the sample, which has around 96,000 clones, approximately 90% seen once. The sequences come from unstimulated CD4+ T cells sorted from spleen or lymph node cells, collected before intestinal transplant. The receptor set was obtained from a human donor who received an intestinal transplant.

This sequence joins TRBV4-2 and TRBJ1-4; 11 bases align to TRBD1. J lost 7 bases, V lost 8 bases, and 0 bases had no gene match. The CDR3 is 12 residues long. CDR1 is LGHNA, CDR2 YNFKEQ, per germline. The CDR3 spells CASGQGAEKLFF. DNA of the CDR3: TGTGCCAGCGGACAGGGGGCTGAAAAACTGTTTTTT.

CDR3 in amino acids: CASSVTSGDNEQFF. The CDR3 region has the DNA TGTGCCAGCAGTGTAACTAGCGGAGACAATGAGCAGTTCTTC. The chain joins TRBV2 to TRBJ2-1; 8 nucleotides agree with TRBD2. After removal of 4 bases from V and 5 bases from J, the junction contained 4 bases not matched to a gene. This CDR3 spans 14 amino acids. Germline CDR1 is SNHLY and CDR2 is FYNNEI.

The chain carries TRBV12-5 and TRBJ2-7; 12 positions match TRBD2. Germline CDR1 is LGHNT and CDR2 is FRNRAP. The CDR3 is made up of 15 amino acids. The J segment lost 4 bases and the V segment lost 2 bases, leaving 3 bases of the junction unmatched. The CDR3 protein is CASGLTSGGSYEQYF. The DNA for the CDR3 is TGTGCTAGTGGTTTGACTAGCGGGGGGTCGTACGAGCAGTACTTC.

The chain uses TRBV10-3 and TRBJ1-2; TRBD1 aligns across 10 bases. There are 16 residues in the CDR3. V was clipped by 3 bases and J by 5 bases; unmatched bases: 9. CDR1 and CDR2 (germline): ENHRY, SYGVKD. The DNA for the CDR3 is TGTGCCATCAGTGATGTCGGGACAGGGGAAGGGTATGGCTACACCTTC. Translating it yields CAISDVGTGEGYGYTF.

The CDR3 DNA sequence: TGTGCCAGCAGATCACAGGGGACCTTTAGCTATGGCTACACCTTC. Protein product: CASRSQGTFSYGYTF. The V and J genes are TRBV7-2 and TRBJ1-2; TRBD1 aligns across 7 bases. CDR3 size: 15 residues. CDR1 is SGHTA and CDR2 is FQGNSA in the germline V gene. V lost 6 bases to trimming and J lost 4 bases; unmatched junction nucleotides: 11.

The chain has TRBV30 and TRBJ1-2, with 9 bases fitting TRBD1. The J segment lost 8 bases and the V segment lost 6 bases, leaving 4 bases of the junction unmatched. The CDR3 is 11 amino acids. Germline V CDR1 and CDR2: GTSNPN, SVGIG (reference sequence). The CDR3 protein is CACWTGEGYTF. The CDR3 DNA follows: TGTGCCTGCTGGACAGGGGAGGGCTACACCTTC.

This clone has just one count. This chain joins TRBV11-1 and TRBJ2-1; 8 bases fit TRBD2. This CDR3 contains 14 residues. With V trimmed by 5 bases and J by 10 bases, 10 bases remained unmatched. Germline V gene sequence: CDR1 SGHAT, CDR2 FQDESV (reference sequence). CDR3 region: CASSTVLAEKEQFF. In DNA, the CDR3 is TGTGCCAGCAGCACGGTACTAGCGGAGAAAGAGCAGTTCTTC. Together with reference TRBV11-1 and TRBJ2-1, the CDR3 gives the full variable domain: EAEVAQSPRYKITEKSQAVAFWCDPISGHATLYWYRQILGQGPELLVQFQDESVVDDSQLPKDRFSAERLKGVDSTLKIQPAELGDSAMYLCASSTVLAEKEQFFGPGTRLTVL.

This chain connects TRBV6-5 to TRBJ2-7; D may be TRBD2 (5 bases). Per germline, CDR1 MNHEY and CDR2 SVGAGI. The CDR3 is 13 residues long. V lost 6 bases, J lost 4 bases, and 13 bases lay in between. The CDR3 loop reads CASSHPGSYEQYF. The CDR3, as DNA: TGTGCCAGCAGCCACCCGGGGTCGTACGAGCAGTACTTC.

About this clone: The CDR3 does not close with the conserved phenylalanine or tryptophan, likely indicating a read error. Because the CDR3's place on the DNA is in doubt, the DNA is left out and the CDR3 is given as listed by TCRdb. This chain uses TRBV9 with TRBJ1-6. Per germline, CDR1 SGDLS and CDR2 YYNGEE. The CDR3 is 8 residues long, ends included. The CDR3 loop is CASNKRPD.

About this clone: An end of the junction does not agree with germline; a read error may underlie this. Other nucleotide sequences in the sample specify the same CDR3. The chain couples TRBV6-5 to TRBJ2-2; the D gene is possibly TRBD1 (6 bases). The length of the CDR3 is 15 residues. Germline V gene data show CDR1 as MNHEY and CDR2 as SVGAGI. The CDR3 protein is CASSDAGGNTGELFF. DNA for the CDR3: TGCGCCAGCAGCGACGCTGGGGGCAACACCGGGGAGCTGTTTTTT.

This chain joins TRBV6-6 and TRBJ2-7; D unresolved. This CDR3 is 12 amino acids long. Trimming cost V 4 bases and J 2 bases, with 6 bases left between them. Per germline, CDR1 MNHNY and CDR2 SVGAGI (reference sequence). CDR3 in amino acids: CASSSPTYEQYF. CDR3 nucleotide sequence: TGTGCCAGCAGTTCCCCAACCTACGAGCAGTACTTC.

The CDR3 reads CASRVRGSGGAYNEQFF. The CDR3 nucleotides read TGTGCCAGCAGAGTGAGGGGGTCGGGAGGGGCCTACAATGAGCAGTTCTTC. This sequence joins TRBV2 and TRBJ2-1; TRBD2 matches 8 bases. The CDR3 contains 17 residues. Germline trimming cut 6 bases from V and 2 bases from J; bases unmatched to any gene: 12. Germline V gene data show CDR1 as SNHLY and CDR2 as FYNNEI.

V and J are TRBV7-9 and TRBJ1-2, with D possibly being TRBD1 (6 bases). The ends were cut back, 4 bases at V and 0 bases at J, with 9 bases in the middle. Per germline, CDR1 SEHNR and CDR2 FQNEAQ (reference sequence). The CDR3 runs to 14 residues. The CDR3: CASSSQGTNYGYTF. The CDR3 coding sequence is TGTGCCAGCAGCTCCCAGGGGACTAACTATGGCTACACCTTC. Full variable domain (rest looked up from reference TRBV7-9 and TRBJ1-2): DTGVSQNPRHKITKRGQNVTFRCDPISEHNRLYWYRQTLGQGPEFLTYFQNEAQLEKSRLLSDRFSAERPKGSFSTLEIQRTEQGDSAMYLCASSSQGTNYGYTFGSGTRLTVV.

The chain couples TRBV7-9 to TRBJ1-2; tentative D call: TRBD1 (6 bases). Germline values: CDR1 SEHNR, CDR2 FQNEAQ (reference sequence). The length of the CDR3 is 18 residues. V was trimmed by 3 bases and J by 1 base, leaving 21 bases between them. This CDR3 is CASSFVPSGVENNYGYTF. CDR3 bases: TGTGCCAGCAGCTTTGTTCCGTCAGGGGTTGAGAATAACTATGGCTACACCTTC.

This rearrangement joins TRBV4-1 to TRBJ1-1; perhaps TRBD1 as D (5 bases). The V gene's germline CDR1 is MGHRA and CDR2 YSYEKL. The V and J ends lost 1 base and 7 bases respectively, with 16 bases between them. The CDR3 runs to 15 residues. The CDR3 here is CASSQATQGYGEAFF. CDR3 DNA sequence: TGCGCCAGCAGCCAAGCCACCCAGGGATATGGTGAAGCTTTCTTT.

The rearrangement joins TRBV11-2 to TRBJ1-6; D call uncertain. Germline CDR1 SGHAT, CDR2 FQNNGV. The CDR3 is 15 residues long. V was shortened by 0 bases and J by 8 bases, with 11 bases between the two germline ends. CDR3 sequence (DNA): TGTGCCAGCAGCTTAGATCAGGTCAACTATTCACCCCTCCACTTT. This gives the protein CASSLDQVNYSPLHF.

CDR3 DNA: TGCGCCAGCAGCTTGGGTAGTAGCGGGGGGTCACCGAACTACGAGCAGTACTTC. Translating gives CASSLGSSGGSPNYEQYF. The V call is TRBV5-1, the J call TRBJ2-7; 10 bases match TRBD2. Trimming took 0 bases from V and 3 from J; bases not matched to a gene: 12. CDR1 is SGHRS and CDR2 is YFSETQ in the germline V gene. This CDR3 spans 18 amino acids.

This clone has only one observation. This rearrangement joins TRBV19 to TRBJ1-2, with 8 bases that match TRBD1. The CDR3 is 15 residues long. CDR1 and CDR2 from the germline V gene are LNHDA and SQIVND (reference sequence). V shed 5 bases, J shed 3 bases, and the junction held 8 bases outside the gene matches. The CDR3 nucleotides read TGTGCCAGTAGTGTGGGACAGGCGTCGGACTATGGCTACACCTTC. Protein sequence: CASSVGQASDYGYTF.

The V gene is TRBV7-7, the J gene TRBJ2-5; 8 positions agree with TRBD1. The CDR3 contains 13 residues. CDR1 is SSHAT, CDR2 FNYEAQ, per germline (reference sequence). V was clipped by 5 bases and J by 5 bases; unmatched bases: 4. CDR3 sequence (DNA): TGTGCCAGCAGCCCAACAGGGGGGGAGACCCAGTACTTC. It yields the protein CASSPTGGETQYF.

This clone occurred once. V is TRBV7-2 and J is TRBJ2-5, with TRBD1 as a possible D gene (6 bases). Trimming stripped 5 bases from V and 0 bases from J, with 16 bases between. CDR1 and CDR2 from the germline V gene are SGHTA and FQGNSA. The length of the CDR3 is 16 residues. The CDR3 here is CASSPRQAPYQETQYF. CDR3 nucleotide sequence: TGTGCCAGCAGCCCCCGACAGGCTCCGTACCAAGAGACCCAGTACTTC.

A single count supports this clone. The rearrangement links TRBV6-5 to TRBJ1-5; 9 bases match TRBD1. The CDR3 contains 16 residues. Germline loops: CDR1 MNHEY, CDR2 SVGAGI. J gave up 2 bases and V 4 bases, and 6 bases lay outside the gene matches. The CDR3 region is CASSSRDRVGNQPQHF. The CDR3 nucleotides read TGTGCCAGCAGTTCCCGGGACAGGGTAGGCAATCAGCCCCAGCATTTT.

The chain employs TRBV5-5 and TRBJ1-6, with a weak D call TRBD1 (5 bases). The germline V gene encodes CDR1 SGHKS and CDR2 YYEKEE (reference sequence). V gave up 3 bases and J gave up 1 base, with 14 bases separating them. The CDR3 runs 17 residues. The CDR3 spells CASSWDGGRSYNSPLHF. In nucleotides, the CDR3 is TGTGCCAGCAGCTGGGACGGGGGAAGGTCCTATAATTCACCCCTCCACTTT.

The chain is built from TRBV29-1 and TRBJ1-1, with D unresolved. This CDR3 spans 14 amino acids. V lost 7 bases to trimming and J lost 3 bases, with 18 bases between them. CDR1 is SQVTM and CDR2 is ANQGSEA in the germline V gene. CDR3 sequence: CSASSLLTYTEAFF. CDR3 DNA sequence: TGCAGCGCCTCCTCATTACTCACTTACACTGAAGCTTTCTTT. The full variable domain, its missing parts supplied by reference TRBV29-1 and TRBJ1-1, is SAVISQKPSRDICQRGTSLTIQCQVDSQVTMMFWYRQQPGQSLTLIATANQGSEATYESGFVIDKFPISRPNLTFSTLTVSNMSPEDSSIYLCSASSLLTYTEAFFGQGTRLTVV.

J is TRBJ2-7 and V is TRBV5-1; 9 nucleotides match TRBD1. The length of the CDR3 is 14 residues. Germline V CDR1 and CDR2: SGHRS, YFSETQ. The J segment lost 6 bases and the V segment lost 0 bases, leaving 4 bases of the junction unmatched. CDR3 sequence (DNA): TGCGCCAGCAGCTTGGGGGACAGGGCTTCCGAGCAGTACTTC. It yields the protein CASSLGDRASEQYF. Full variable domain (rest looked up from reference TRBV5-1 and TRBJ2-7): KAGVTQTPRYLIKTRGQQVTLSCSPISGHRSVSWYQQTPGQGLQFLFEYFSETQRNKGNFPGRFSGRQFSNSRSEMNVSTLELGDSALYLCASSLGDRASEQYFGPGTRLTVT.

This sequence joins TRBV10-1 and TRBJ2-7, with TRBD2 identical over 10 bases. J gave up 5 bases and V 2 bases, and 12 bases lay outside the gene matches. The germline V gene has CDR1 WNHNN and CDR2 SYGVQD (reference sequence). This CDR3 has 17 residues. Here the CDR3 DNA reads TGCGCCAGCAGTGAGACCGTATCTAGCGGGAGTAGAAACGAGCAGTACTTC. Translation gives CASSETVSSGSRNEQYF.